The 21 T cell receptor beta chains below all came from one sample that was sequenced in a study of T cell responses to AZD1222 COVID-19 vaccine. The repertoire was sequenced with immunoSEQ multiplex PCR; TCRdb's copy has only in-frame clones and lacks some. Here the sample spans 100,000 or so clones, 82% being singletons. The sequencing here drew on peripheral blood, taken on day 0 of AZD1222 vaccination. All receptors derive from an adult in good health.

The rearrangement uses TRBV7-2 and TRBJ1-2; D gene ambiguous. The CDR3 extends over 13 amino acids. The germline gives CDR1 SGHTA, CDR2 FQGNSA. V was clipped by 4 bases and J by 5 bases, with 11 bases between them. The chain's CDR3 is CASSSGLGYGYTF. The CDR3, as DNA: TGTGCCAGCAGCTCCGGACTAGGATATGGCTACACCTTC.

The rearrangement uses TRBV5-1 and TRBJ2-3; D possibly corresponds to TRBD2 (6 bases). The CDR3 extends over 13 amino acids. The germline V gene encodes CDR1 SGHRS and CDR2 YFSETQ. V gave up 5 bases and J gave up 6 bases, with 13 bases separating them. The CDR3 sequence is CASSHGGGDTQYF. The CDR3 DNA sequence: TGCGCCAGCAGTCATGGTGGGGGGGATACGCAGTATTTT.

In DNA form, the CDR3 reads TGTGCCAGTAGAAGCAGTTTCGCTGCGAACACCATATATTTT. It yields the protein CASRSSFAANTIYF. The rearrangement uses TRBV19 and TRBJ1-3; D remains ambiguous. CDR1 and CDR2 from the germline V gene are LNHDA and SQIVND (reference sequence). The V and J ends lost 6 bases and 7 bases respectively, with 16 bases between them. The CDR3 is 14 amino acids.

The chain recombines TRBV7-2 with TRBJ2-1, with TRBD2 matching 11 bases. The CDR3 is 15 residues long. V trimming: 5 bases; J trimming: 2 bases; junction bases outside the gene matches: 2. Germline CDR1 reads SGHTA; CDR2 reads FQGNSA. Here the CDR3 DNA reads TGTGCCAGCAGCAATAGCGGGGGGGCCTACAATGAGCAGTTCTTC. This translates into CASSNSGGAYNEQFF.

This CDR3 reads CASSTREYNNEKLFF. The CDR3 DNA sequence: TGTGCCAGCAGCACTAGAGAGTATAATAATGAAAAACTGTTTTTT. V gene TRBV7-9 combines with J gene TRBJ1-4, with no clear D. Trimming left V 5 bases short and J 4 bases short, with 14 bases between. Looked up from germline, CDR1 is SEHNR and CDR2 is FQNEAQ (reference sequence). CDR3 length equals 15 residues.

CDR3 protein: CASTPFLQANQPQHF. CDR3 coding DNA: TGTGCCAGTACCCCTTTTTTGCAGGCTAATCAGCCCCAGCATTTT. The rearrangement uses TRBV19 and TRBJ1-5; D gene ambiguous. V dropped 7 bases and J dropped 4 bases, with 17 bases sitting between them. The CDR3 is 15 amino acids. CDR1 is LNHDA and CDR2 is SQIVND in the germline V gene (reference sequence).

J is TRBJ1-1 and V is TRBV30, with D perhaps matching TRBD1 (5 bases). The length of the CDR3 is 14 residues. CDR1 GTSNPN and CDR2 SVGIG come from the germline V gene (reference sequence). Deletions cut 2 bases from V and 10 bases from J, with 20 bases between. The CDR3 sequence is CAWSTGGTGLGAFF. The CDR3 nucleotides read TGTGCCTGGAGTACCGGGGGGACCGGGCTAGGAGCTTTCTTT.

This clone was observed a single time. The chain carries TRBV5-1 and TRBJ1-4; 7 bases match TRBD1. The length of the CDR3 is 17 residues. V dropped 3 bases and J dropped 0; count of bases not matched to a gene: 8. Germline V lookup: CDR1 SGHRS, CDR2 YFSETQ. The CDR3 DNA sequence: TGCGCCAGCAGCTCCTGGGACAGCGGATCAACTAATGAAAAACTGTTTTTT. Encoded protein: CASSSWDSGSTNEKLFF.

This clone was seen only a few times. This sequence joins TRBV19 and TRBJ1-1, with D unclear. From germline, CDR1 is LNHDA and CDR2 SQIVND (reference sequence). Trimming cost V 6 bases and J 10 bases, with 24 bases left between them. The CDR3 has 15 amino acids. CDR3 sequence (DNA): TGTGCCAGTAGGCGAGAGCAGGACTCCGCTCGTCCAGCTTTCTTT. It is translated as CASRREQDSARPAFF.

The rearrangement uses TRBV11-2 and TRBJ2-1; 9 bases are shared with TRBD2. V shed 5 bases, J shed 2 bases, and the junction held 4 bases outside the gene matches. CDR3 length equals 15 residues. Germline CDR1 and CDR2: SGHAT and FQNNGV. The CDR3 spells CASSISGGPYNEQFF. For the CDR3, the DNA is TGTGCCAGCAGCATTAGCGGGGGACCCTACAATGAGCAGTTCTTC.

This clone was seen more than once but under ten times. The CDR3 is CATKGFTGELFF. As DNA, the CDR3 is TGTGCCACTAAGGGATTTACCGGGGAGCTGTTTTTT. The chain recombines TRBV24-1 with TRBJ2-2; D gene ambiguous. The ends were cut back, 10 bases at V and 5 bases at J, with 10 bases in the middle. The CDR3 runs 12 residues. Germline CDR1 is KGHDR and CDR2 is SFDVKD.

This clone occurred once. This chain joins TRBV19 and TRBJ1-2; no definite D call. The CDR3 consists of 13 residues. Deletions cut 6 bases from V and 4 bases from J, with 12 bases between. Germline V gene data show CDR1 as LNHDA and CDR2 as SQIVND (reference sequence). As DNA, the CDR3 is TGTGCCAGTAGGGGCGGATACCCCTATGGCTACACCTTC. Translation: CASRGGYPYGYTF.

The CDR3 DNA sequence: TGCGCCAGCAGTCTGGGGGGTTCCTACAATGAGCAGTTCTTC. Amino acids: CASSLGGSYNEQFF. V and J are TRBV10-2 and TRBJ2-1; tentative D call: TRBD2 (6 bases). V was pared by 5 bases and J by 1 base, with 9 bases between. CDR3 length: 14 amino acids. Germline V CDR1 and CDR2: WSHSY, SAAADI.

J is TRBJ1-5 and V is TRBV6-2 or TRBV6-3, with TRBD1 matching over 9 bases. The trim removed 5 bases at V and 5 bases at J, leaving 7 bases unmatched. Per the germline V gene, CDR1 is MNHEY and CDR2 is SVGEGT. This CDR3 contains 15 residues. The CDR3 DNA reads as TGTGCCAGCAGTCCGACAGGGGGTTTCTATCAGCCCCAGCATTTT. Translating it yields CASSPTGGFYQPQHF.

This chain connects TRBV4-3 to TRBJ2-1, with TRBD1 matching 12 bases. CDR3 length: 17 residues. Germline-derived CDR1 and CDR2 are LGHNA and YSLEER. The V gene end was trimmed by 0 bases and the J gene end by 7 bases; junction bases not matched to a gene: 7. The CDR3 bases are TGCGCCAGCAGCCAAGAATTAGGGACAGGGGGCCTGAATGAGCAGTTCTTC. Amino acid sequence: CASSQELGTGGLNEQFF.

The V gene is TRBV27, the J gene TRBJ2-1; D is unclear. The CDR3 totals 14 residues. Germline CDR1 MNHEY, CDR2 SMNVEV (reference sequence). Trimming removed 6 bases from V and 5 bases from J, with 14 bases in between. The CDR3 DNA follows: TGTGCCAGCAGACCCTATCTTGGGGACAATGAGCAGTTCTTC. Its protein is CASRPYLGDNEQFF.

The chain couples TRBV7-6 to TRBJ2-5; 8 positions match TRBD1. The V gene's germline CDR1 is SGHVS and CDR2 FNYEAQ. V trimming: 0 bases; J trimming: 1 base; junction bases outside the gene matches: 13. The CDR3 runs 19 residues. The CDR3 DNA sequence: TGTGCCAGCAGCTTAGCCATATACAGGGGGGCCATTCCCCAAGAGACCCAGTACTTC. Amino acid sequence: CASSLAIYRGAIPQETQYF.

The CDR3 loop is CSAGGGGTGETQYF. The CDR3 nucleotides are TGCAGCGCCGGGGGAGGGGGAACGGGGGAGACCCAGTACTTC. The chain is built from TRBV29-1 and TRBJ2-5; possible D gene TRBD2, 7 bases. In germline, CDR1 is SQVTM, CDR2 ANQGSEA. Trimming left V 7 bases short and J 5 bases short, with 20 bases between. CDR3 length: 14 residues. Full variable domain (missing parts from reference TRBV29-1 and TRBJ2-5): SAVISQKPSRDICQRGTSLTIQCQVDSQVTMMFWYRQQPGQSLTLIATANQGSEATYESGFVIDKFPISRPNLTFSTLTVSNMSPEDSSIYLCSAGGGGTGETQYFGPGTRLLVL.

V gene TRBV11-2 combines with J gene TRBJ2-3, with D perhaps TRBD1 (5 bases). V was pared by 1 base and J by 2 bases, with 10 bases between. Germline CDR1 reads SGHAT; CDR2 reads FQNNGV. This CDR3 contains 15 residues. The CDR3, as DNA: TGTGCCAGCAGCTTAGGTGGCAGGGTCACAGATACGCAGTATTTT. It translates to CASSLGGRVTDTQYF.

The chain carries TRBV4-3 and TRBJ1-2; TRBD1 aligns across 7 bases. This CDR3 has 15 amino acids. The V gene's germline CDR1 is LGHNA and CDR2 YSLEER. Losses at the gene ends were 2 bases for V and 4 bases for J; bases not matched to a gene: 7. The CDR3 spells CASSQNRGSAYGYTF. The CDR3 DNA reads TGCGCCAGCAGCCAAAACAGGGGATCAGCCTATGGCTACACCTTC.

The rearrangement joins TRBV7-2 to TRBJ2-7; 13 bases agree with TRBD2. The trim removed 5 bases at V and 1 base at J, leaving 2 bases unmatched. This CDR3 comprises 15 residues. Germline-derived CDR1 and CDR2 are SGHTA and FQGNSA. The CDR3 protein is CASSTSGGGSYEQYF. In nucleotides, the CDR3 is TGTGCCAGCAGCACTAGCGGGGGGGGATCCTACGAGCAGTACTTC.